These T cell receptor beta chains were read from a single sample in a study of T cells in Graves' hyperthyroidism and ophthalmopathy. TCRdb itself ran the multiplex PCR reads through MiXCR, one entry per CDR3 protein. The sample shows a few hundred thousand distinct CDR3 sequences, 14% to 15% of them seen only once. Source material: blood. The receptors derive from a woman aged 25 to 39 with Graves' hyperthyroidism. Both conserved end residues are part of each CDR3. The D gene is left open where the match is weak. The size entry is marked missing in some rows and otherwise reads once, few, many or a size class.

v_gene: TRBV20-1; d_gene: TRBD2; j_gene: TRBJ2-3; abundance: many; CDR3nt: TGCAGTGCGGGACTAGCGGGAGTTGAGGATACGCAGTATTTT; CDR3aa: CSAGLAGVEDTQYF
v_gene: TRBV2; d_gene: NA; j_gene: TRBJ1-4; abundance: many; CDR3nt: TGTGCCAGCGCGTCTCGGGTGGGTAATGAAAAACTGTTTTTT; CDR3aa: CASASRVGNEKLFF
v_gene: TRBV6-1; d_gene: TRBD1; j_gene: TRBJ2-7; abundance: many; CDR3nt: TGTGCCAGCAGTCGGGACAGGCAAAAGCAGTACTTC; CDR3aa: CASSRDRQKQYF
v_gene: TRBV18; d_gene: NA; j_gene: TRBJ1-1; abundance: many; CDR3nt: TGTGCCAGCTCACCACGCCAGTGGGAAGCTTTCTTT; CDR3aa: CASSPRQWEAFF
v_gene: TRBV28; d_gene: TRBD1; j_gene: TRBJ1-1; abundance: few; CDR3nt: TGTGCCAGCAGAAGAGTACAGGGGGCTTTAGCTGAATCTTTCTTT; CDR3aa: CASRRVQGALAESFF
v_gene: TRBV11-3; d_gene: TRBD1; j_gene: TRBJ2-7; abundance: many; CDR3nt: TGTGCCAGCAGCGAGGGGGCCGCCTACGAGCAGTACTTC; CDR3aa: CASSEGAAYEQYF
v_gene: TRBV18; d_gene: NA; j_gene: TRBJ1-3; abundance: many; CDR3nt: TGTGCCAGCTCACCACCAGGTGCTGGAAACACCATATATTTT; CDR3aa: CASSPPGAGNTIYF
v_gene: TRBV24-1; d_gene: NA; j_gene: TRBJ1-1; abundance: many; CDR3nt: TGTGCCACCAGGGACCCGACCCAACCGTACTCTGAAGCTTTCTTT; CDR3aa: CATRDPTQPYSEAFF
v_gene: TRBV7-2; d_gene: TRBD1; j_gene: TRBJ2-7; abundance: many; CDR3nt: TGTGCCAGCAGCTTAGTTCCGGGACAGGGGTACGAGCAGTACTTC; CDR3aa: CASSLVPGQGYEQYF
v_gene: TRBV18; d_gene: TRBD2; j_gene: TRBJ2-3; abundance: many; CDR3nt: TGTGCCAGCTCACCAATGCTAGCGGGAGGGCCTAGGACAGATACGCAGTATTTT; CDR3aa: CASSPMLAGGPRTDTQYF
v_gene: TRBV6-2/TRBV6-3; d_gene: TRBD1; j_gene: TRBJ2-7; abundance: NA; CDR3nt: TGTGCCAGCAGTTACGGGACAGCCTCCGAGCAGTACTTC; CDR3aa: CASSYGTASEQYF
v_gene: TRBV5-1; d_gene: TRBD1; j_gene: TRBJ2-1; abundance: few; CDR3nt: TGCGCCAGCAGCTCGGGACAGCCCAGCAATGAGCAGTTCTTC; CDR3aa: CASSSGQPSNEQFF
v_gene: TRBV15; d_gene: NA; j_gene: TRBJ2-1; abundance: many; CDR3nt: TGTGCCACCAGTATTAGAAGCTACAATGAGCAGTTCTTC; CDR3aa: CATSIRSYNEQFF
v_gene: TRBV3-1; d_gene: TRBD2; j_gene: TRBJ2-5; abundance: NA; CDR3nt: TGTGCCAGCAGCCAACCGGGAGGTGGAGAGACCCAGTACTTC; CDR3aa: CASSQPGGGETQYF
v_gene: TRBV20-1; d_gene: TRBD2; j_gene: TRBJ2-1; abundance: NA; CDR3nt: TGCAGTGCTAGAGATCTAGGCCTAGCGGGGTCCAGTGAGCAGTTCTTC; CDR3aa: CSARDLGLAGSSEQFF
v_gene: TRBV7-9; d_gene: TRBD2; j_gene: TRBJ2-7; abundance: NA; CDR3nt: TGTGCCAGCAGCTTAGTAGCGGGAGGGCATAAGCAGTACTTC; CDR3aa: CASSLVAGGHKQYF
v_gene: TRBV29-1; d_gene: NA; j_gene: TRBJ2-1; abundance: NA; CDR3nt: TGCAGCGCCGGGCAGGACGGGGGCATAAGCTCCTACAATGAGCAGTTCTTC; CDR3aa: CSAGQDGGISSYNEQFF
v_gene: TRBV12-3/TRBV12-4; d_gene: NA; j_gene: TRBJ1-4; abundance: NA; CDR3nt: TGTGCCAGCAGTCTAGGGACGGTGAATGAAAAACTGTTTTTT; CDR3aa: CASSLGTVNEKLFF
v_gene: TRBV3-1; d_gene: NA; j_gene: TRBJ2-7; abundance: NA; CDR3nt: TGTGCCAGCAGCGGCCGCCTTGGGGTCGGGAGCTCCTACGAGCAGTACTTC; CDR3aa: CASSGRLGVGSSYEQYF
v_gene: TRBV20-1; d_gene: NA; j_gene: TRBJ2-1; abundance: NA; CDR3nt: TGCAGTGCTAAACCAGGGGGGTATGAGCAGTTCTTC; CDR3aa: CSAKPGGYEQFF
v_gene: TRBV18; d_gene: TRBD1; j_gene: TRBJ2-5; abundance: many; CDR3nt: TGTGCCAGCTCACCGGTGGGACAGGGGGGCCAAGAGACCCAGTACTTC; CDR3aa: CASSPVGQGGQETQYF
v_gene: TRBV2; d_gene: NA; j_gene: TRBJ1-1; abundance: few; CDR3nt: TGTGCCAGCAGTGAAGGACATACTGAAGCTTTCTTT; CDR3aa: CASSEGHTEAFF
v_gene: TRBV3-1; d_gene: TRBD2; j_gene: TRBJ2-1; abundance: many; CDR3nt: TGTGCCAGCAGCCGGCGGGAGGGCTACAATGAGCAGTTCTTC; CDR3aa: CASSRREGYNEQFF
v_gene: TRBV9; d_gene: NA; j_gene: TRBJ2-1; abundance: NA; CDR3nt: TGTGCCAGCAGCGTACTGTGGGAGGTCCCTCGGAATGAGCAGTTCTTC; CDR3aa: CASSVLWEVPRNEQFF
v_gene: TRBV20-1; d_gene: TRBD1; j_gene: TRBJ1-2; abundance: few; CDR3nt: TGCAGTGCTAGAGATCCCCAGGGGGCCTATGGCTACACCTTC; CDR3aa: CSARDPQGAYGYTF
v_gene: TRBV20-1; d_gene: TRBD2; j_gene: TRBJ2-1; abundance: many; CDR3nt: TGCAGTGCTAGTGATAGCCTAGCGGGAGCCAATGAGCAGTTCTTC; CDR3aa: CSASDSLAGANEQFF
v_gene: TRBV2; d_gene: TRBD2; j_gene: TRBJ2-1; abundance: many; CDR3nt: TGTGCCAGCAGTGAAGGGGGTATAGCGGGAAAGTCGGGGTTCTTC; CDR3aa: CASSEGGIAGKSGFF
v_gene: TRBV6-2/TRBV6-3; d_gene: NA; j_gene: TRBJ1-1; abundance: NA; CDR3nt: TGTGCCAGCGCTTTCCCGACGGGGGTCGGGCACACTGAAGCTTTCTTT; CDR3aa: CASAFPTGVGHTEAFF
v_gene: TRBV12-3/TRBV12-4; d_gene: TRBD2; j_gene: TRBJ2-3; abundance: many; CDR3nt: TGTGCCAGCAGGGCAACTAGCGGAGGAGATACGCAGTATTTT; CDR3aa: CASRATSGGDTQYF
v_gene: TRBV28; d_gene: NA; j_gene: TRBJ2-1; abundance: many; CDR3nt: TGTGCCAGCAACACAGGGTTGGAGCAGTTCTTC; CDR3aa: CASNTGLEQFF
v_gene: TRBV2; d_gene: NA; j_gene: TRBJ2-1; abundance: few; CDR3nt: TGTGCCAGCGAGAGACTAGTAGCGAATTACAATGAGCAGTTCTTC; CDR3aa: CASERLVANYNEQFF
v_gene: TRBV3-1; d_gene: TRBD2; j_gene: TRBJ2-1; abundance: many; CDR3nt: TGTGCCAGCAGCAAGGGACTAGCGGGAGTCGGCAATGAGCAGTTCTTC; CDR3aa: CASSKGLAGVGNEQFF
v_gene: TRBV28; d_gene: NA; j_gene: TRBJ2-7; abundance: many; CDR3nt: TGTGCCAGCAAGAGAGCGGGACAGTCCCACGAGCAGTACTTC; CDR3aa: CASKRAGQSHEQYF
v_gene: TRBV6-1; d_gene: TRBD1; j_gene: TRBJ1-5; abundance: many; CDR3nt: TGTGCCAGCAAAGGGGGCGGCAATCAGCCCCAGCATTTT; CDR3aa: CASKGGGNQPQHF
v_gene: TRBV20-1; d_gene: TRBD1; j_gene: TRBJ2-3; abundance: few; CDR3nt: TGCAGTGCTGGAGACCGGGACAGGGGAACTAGCACAGATACGCAGTATTTT; CDR3aa: CSAGDRDRGTSTDTQYF
v_gene: TRBV27; d_gene: TRBD2; j_gene: TRBJ2-1; abundance: NA; CDR3nt: TGCGCCAGCAATCCAAGTGGGTGGGAGGGGCCCCCGCTATACGAGCAGTTCTTC; CDR3aa: CASNPSGWEGPPLYEQFF